This TCR beta chain was sequenced in a study of blood T cell repertoires in COVID-19. Germline trimming cut 0 bases from V and 5 bases from J; bases unmatched to any gene: 3. The germline V gene has CDR1 SGHRS and CDR2 YFSETQ. CDR3 length: 15 residues. The table came from immunoSEQ multiplex PCR; TCRdb's copy has only in-frame clones and leaves some out. The sample holds about 400,000 clones, around nine tenths seen once. This clone showed up just once. This chain joins TRBV5-1 and TRBJ2-1; 9 nucleotides line up with TRBD1. Sequencing input: peripheral blood. This TCR was recovered from a human donor in a cohort sampled during active COVID-19. The CDR3 sequence: CASSLGTGENNEQFF. The CDR3 nucleotides are TGCGCCAGCAGCTTGGGGACAGGGGAAAACAATGAGCAGTTCTTC.